This T cell receptor beta chain originates from a study of blood T cell repertoires in COVID-19. Study summary: T cells, B-cell-depleted T cells, or PBMCs provided the cDNA or gDNA that served as material.

TCRdb keeps only in-frame clones here, not all; method: immunoSEQ multiplex PCR. The table has 190,000 or so clones, roughly 80% seen once. CDR3 length: 11 residues. V was clipped by 7 bases and J by 8 bases, with 11 bases between them. Germline CDR1 reads MNHEY; CDR2 reads SVGAGI. This chain connects TRBV6-5 to TRBJ1-2; tentatively, D is TRBD1 (5 bases). The sequence came from a man aged 55 to 70 with COVID-19, enrolled during active disease. Input material: peripheral blood. CDR3 amino acids: CASTPRGGYTF. CDR3 coding DNA: TGTGCCAGCACTCCAAGGGGAGGCTACACCTTC.